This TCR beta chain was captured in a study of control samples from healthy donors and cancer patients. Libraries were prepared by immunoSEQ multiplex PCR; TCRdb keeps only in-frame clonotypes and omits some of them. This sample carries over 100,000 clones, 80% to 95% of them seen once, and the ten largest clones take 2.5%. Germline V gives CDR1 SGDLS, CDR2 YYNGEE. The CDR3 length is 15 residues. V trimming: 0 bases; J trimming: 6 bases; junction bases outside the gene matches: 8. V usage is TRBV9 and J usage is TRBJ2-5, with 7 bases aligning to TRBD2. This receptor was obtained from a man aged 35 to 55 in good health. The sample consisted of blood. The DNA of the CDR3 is TGTGCCAGCAGCGTAGTGGGCGGGGGTCAGCAGACCCAGTACTTC. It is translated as CASSVVGGGQQTQYF. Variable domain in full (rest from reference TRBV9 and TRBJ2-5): DSGVTQTPKHLITATGQRVTLRCSPRSGDLSVYWYQQSLDQGLQFLIQYYNGEERAKGNILERFSAQQFPDLHSELNLSSLELGDSALYFCASSVVGGGQQTQYFGPGTRLLVL.